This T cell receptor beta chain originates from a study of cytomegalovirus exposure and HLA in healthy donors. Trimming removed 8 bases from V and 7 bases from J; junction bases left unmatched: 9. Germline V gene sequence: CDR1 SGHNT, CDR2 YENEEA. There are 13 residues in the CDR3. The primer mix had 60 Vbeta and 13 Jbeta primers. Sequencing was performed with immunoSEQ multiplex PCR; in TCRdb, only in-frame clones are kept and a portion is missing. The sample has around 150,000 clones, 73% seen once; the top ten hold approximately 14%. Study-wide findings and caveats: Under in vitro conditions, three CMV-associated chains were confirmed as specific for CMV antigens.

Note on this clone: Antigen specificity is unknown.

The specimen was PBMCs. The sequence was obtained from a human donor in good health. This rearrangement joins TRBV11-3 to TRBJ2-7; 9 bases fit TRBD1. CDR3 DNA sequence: TGTGCCAGCGCCCGGGACAGGGATGAGGAGCAGTACTTC. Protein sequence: CASARDRDEEQYF. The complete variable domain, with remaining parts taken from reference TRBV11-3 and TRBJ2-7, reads EAGVVQSPRYKIIEKKQPVAFWCNPISGHNTLYWYLQNLGQGPELLIRYENEEAVDDSQLPKDRFSAERLKGVDSTLKIQPAELGDSAVYLCASARDRDEEQYFGPGTRLTVT.